This T cell receptor (beta chain) originates from a study of T cell repertoires in cytomegalovirus infection. Study background: Recently identified HLA-C-restricted CMV epitopes were among the peptides used. It was the public TCR beta signatures that indicated both CMV infection and matching HLA type.

V dropped 0 bases and J dropped 5 bases, with 14 bases sitting between them. The CDR3 spans 16 residues. Germline lookup yields CDR1 SGHNT and CDR2 YENEEA. TCRdb reprocessed the reads via MiXCR and lists one record per CDR3 protein. The data hold about 830,000 distinct CDR3 sequences, with approximately 30% observed a single time. Study findings and constraints: In two of eight donors, the top clonotype was HLA-C-restricted CMV-specific. Identification of carriers of CMV plus the relevant HLA was achieved through cumulative public TCR beta family frequency.

A note on this clonotype: The antigen is undetermined.

V and J are TRBV11-3 and TRBJ2-1, with D uncertain. The specimen comprised cultured CD8+ T cells from PBMCs, sampled from culture after CMV antigen stimulation. The clonotype was recovered from a human donor in good health (CMV status not recorded). Some clones in this sample may be carry-over from other donors' samples. CDR3 loop: CASSLEFETKHNEQFF. CDR3 sequence (DNA): TGTGCCAGCAGCTTAGAATTCGAGACAAAACACAATGAGCAGTTCTTC. The whole variable domain, remainder taken from reference TRBV11-3 and TRBJ2-1, is EAGVVQSPRYKIIEKKQPVAFWCNPISGHNTLYWYLQNLGQGPELLIRYENEEAVDDSQLPKDRFSAERLKGVDSTLKIQPAELGDSAVYLCASSLEFETKHNEQFFGPGTRLTVL.